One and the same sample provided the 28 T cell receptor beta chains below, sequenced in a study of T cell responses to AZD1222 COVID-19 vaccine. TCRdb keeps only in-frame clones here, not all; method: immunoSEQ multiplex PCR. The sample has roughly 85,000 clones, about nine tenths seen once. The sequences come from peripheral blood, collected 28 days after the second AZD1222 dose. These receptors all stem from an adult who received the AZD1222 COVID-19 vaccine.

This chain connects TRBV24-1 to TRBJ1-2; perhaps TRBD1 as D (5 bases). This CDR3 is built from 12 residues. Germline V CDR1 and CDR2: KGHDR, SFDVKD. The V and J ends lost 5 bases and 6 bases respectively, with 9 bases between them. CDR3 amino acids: CATSVGENGYTF. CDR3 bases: TGTGCCACCAGTGTAGGGGAGAATGGCTACACCTTC.

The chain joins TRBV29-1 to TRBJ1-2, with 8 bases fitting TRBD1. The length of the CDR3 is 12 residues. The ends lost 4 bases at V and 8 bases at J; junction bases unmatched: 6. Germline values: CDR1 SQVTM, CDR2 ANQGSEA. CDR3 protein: CSVGQGARGYTF. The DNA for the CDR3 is TGCAGCGTTGGGCAGGGGGCGCGAGGCTACACCTTC. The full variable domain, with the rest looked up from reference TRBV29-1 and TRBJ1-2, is SAVISQKPSRDICQRGTSLTIQCQVDSQVTMMFWYRQQPGQSLTLIATANQGSEATYESGFVIDKFPISRPNLTFSTLTVSNMSPEDSSIYLCSVGQGARGYTFGSGTRLTVV.

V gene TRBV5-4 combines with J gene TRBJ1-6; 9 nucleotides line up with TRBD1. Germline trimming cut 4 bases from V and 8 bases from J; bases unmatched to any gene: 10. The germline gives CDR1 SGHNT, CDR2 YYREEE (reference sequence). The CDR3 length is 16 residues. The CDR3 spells CASSTGGTGRYSPLHF. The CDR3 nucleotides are TGTGCCAGCAGCACCGGGGGGACAGGGAGGTATTCACCCCTCCACTTT.

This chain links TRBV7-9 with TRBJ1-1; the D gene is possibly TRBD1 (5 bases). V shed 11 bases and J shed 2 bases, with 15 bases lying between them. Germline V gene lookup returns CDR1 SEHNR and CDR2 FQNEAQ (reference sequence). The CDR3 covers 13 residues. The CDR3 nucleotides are TGTGCCCTCCGGACAAGTACCAACACTGAAGCTTTCTTT. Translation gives CALRTSTNTEAFF.

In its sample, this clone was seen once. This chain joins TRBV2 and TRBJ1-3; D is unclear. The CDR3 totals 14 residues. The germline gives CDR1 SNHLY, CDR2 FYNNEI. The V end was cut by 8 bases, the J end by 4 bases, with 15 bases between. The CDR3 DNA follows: TGTGCCAGCGAAGGAGGGCCCAGGGGAAACACCATATATTTT. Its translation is CASEGGPRGNTIYF. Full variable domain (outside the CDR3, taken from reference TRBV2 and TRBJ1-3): EPEVTQTPSHQVTQMGQEVILRCVPISNHLYFYWYRQILGQKVEFLVSFYNNEISEKSEIFDDQFSVERPDGSNFTLKIRSTKLEDSAMYFCASEGGPRGNTIYFGEGSWLTVV.

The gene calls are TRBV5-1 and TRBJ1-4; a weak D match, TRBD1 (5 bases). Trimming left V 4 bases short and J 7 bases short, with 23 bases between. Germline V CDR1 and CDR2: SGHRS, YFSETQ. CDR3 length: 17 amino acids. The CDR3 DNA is TGCGCCAGCAGCCCTGGAGGACAATCGACAGTCCGTGAAAAACTGTTTTTT. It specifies CASSPGGQSTVREKLFF. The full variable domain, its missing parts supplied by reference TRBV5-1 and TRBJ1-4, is KAGVTQTPRYLIKTRGQQVTLSCSPISGHRSVSWYQQTPGQGLQFLFEYFSETQRNKGNFPGRFSGRQFSNSRSEMNVSTLELGDSALYLCASSPGGQSTVREKLFFGSGTQLSVL.

The CDR3 DNA reads as TGCAGCGTTGCCCCGGACAGGGGGATCTACGAGCAGTACTTC. It is translated as CSVAPDRGIYEQYF. V usage is TRBV29-1 and J usage is TRBJ2-7, with 10 bases fitting TRBD1. After removal of 4 bases from V and 3 bases from J, the junction contained 6 bases not matched to a gene. The CDR3 consists of 14 residues. Per the germline V gene, CDR1 is SQVTM and CDR2 is ANQGSEA.

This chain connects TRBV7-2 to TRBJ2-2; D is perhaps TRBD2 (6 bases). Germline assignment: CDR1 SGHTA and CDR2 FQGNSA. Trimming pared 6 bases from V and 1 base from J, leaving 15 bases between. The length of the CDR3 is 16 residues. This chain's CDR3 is CASSFFGGLNTGELFF. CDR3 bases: TGTGCCAGCAGTTTTTTCGGAGGGCTGAACACCGGGGAGCTGTTTTTT.

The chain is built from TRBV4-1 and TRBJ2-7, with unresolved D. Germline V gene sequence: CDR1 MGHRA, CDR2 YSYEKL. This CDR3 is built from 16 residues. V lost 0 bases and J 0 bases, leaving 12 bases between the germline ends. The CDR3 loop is CASSQDPRAASYEQYF. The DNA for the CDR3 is TGCGCCAGCAGCCAAGACCCCCGGGCAGCCTCCTACGAGCAGTACTTC.

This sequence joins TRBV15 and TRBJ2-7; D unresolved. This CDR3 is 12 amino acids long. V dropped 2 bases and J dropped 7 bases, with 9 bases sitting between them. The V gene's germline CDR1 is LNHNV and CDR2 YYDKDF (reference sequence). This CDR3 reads CATSRRDGEQYF. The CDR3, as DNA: TGTGCCACCAGCAGAAGGGATGGGGAGCAGTACTTC.

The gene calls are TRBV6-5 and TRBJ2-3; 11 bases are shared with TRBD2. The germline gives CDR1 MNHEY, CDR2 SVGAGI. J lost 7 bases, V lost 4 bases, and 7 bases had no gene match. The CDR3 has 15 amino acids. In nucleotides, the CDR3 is TGTGCCAGCAGTTCTATAGCGGGAGGGCCACATACGCAGTATTTT. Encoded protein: CASSSIAGGPHTQYF.

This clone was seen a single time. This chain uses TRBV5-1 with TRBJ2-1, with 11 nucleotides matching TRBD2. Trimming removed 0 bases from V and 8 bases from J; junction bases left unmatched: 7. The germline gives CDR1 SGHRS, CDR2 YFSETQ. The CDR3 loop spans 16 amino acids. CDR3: CASSLGLAGGIHEQFF. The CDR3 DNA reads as TGCGCCAGCAGCTTGGGGCTAGCGGGAGGAATCCATGAGCAGTTCTTC.

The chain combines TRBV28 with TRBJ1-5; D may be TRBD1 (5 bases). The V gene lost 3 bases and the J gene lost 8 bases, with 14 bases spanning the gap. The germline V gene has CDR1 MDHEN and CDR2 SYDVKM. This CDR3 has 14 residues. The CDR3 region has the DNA TGTGCCAGCAGTTTGGGGGGACCGGGAAAGCCCCAGCATTTT. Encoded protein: CASSLGGPGKPQHF.

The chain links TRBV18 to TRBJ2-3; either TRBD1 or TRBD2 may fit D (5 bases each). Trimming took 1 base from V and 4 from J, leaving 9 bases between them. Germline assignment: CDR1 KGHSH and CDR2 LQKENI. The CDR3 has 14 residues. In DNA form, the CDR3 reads TGTGCCAGCTCACCACAGGGGAGCGCAGATACGCAGTATTTT. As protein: CASSPQGSADTQYF.

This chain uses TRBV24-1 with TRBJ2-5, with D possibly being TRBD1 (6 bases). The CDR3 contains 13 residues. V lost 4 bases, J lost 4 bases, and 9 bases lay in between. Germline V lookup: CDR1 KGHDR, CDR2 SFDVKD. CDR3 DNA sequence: TGTGCCACCAGTGAACAGGGTGGAGAGACCCAGTACTTC. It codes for CATSEQGGETQYF.

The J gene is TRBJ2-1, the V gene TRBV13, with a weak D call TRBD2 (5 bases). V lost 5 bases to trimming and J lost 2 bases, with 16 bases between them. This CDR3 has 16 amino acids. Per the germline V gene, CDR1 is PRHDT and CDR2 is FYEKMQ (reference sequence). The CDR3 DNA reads TGTGCCAGCAGCAATATGAAGAGCGGTACCTACAATGAGCAGTTCTTC. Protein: CASSNMKSGTYNEQFF.

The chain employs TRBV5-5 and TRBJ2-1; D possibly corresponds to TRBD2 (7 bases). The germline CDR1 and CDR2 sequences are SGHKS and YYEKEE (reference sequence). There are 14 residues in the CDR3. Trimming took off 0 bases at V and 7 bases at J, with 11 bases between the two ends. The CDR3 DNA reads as TGTGCCAGCAGCTTGGCCCGGGGGGCGAATGAGCAGTTCTTC. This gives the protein CASSLARGANEQFF.

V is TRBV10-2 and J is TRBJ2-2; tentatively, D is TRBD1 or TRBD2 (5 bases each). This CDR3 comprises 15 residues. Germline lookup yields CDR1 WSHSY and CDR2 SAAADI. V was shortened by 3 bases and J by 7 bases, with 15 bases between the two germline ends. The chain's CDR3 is CASSEGLATGGELFF. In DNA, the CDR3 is TGCGCCAGCAGTGAAGGTCTAGCTACAGGCGGGGAGCTGTTTTTT.

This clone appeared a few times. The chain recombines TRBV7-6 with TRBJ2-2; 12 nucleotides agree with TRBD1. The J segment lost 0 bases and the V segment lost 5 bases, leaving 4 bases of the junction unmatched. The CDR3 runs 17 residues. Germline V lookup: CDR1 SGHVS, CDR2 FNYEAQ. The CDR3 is CASSLGQGAANTGELFF. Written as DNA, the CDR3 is TGTGCCAGCAGCCTGGGACAGGGGGCCGCGAACACCGGGGAGCTGTTTTTT.

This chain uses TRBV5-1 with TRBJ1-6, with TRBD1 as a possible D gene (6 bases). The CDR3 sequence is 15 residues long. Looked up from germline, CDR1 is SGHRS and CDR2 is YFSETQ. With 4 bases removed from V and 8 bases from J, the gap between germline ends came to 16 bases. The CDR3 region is CASSILQGGDSPLHF. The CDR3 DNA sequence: TGCGCCAGCAGCATATTACAGGGAGGGGATTCACCCCTCCACTTT.

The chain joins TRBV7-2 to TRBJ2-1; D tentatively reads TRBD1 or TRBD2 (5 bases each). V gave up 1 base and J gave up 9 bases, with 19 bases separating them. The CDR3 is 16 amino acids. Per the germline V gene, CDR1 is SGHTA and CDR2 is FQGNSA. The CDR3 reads CASSLEGSPSGTEQFF. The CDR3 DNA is TGTGCCAGCAGCTTAGAAGGAAGCCCATCTGGGACTGAGCAGTTCTTC.

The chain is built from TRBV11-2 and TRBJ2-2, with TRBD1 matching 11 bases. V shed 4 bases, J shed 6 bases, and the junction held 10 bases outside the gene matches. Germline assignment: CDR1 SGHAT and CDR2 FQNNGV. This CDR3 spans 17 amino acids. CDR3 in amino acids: CASSSIGRDRGSGELFF. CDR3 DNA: TGTGCCAGCAGCTCCATCGGCCGGGACAGGGGGTCCGGGGAGCTGTTTTTT.

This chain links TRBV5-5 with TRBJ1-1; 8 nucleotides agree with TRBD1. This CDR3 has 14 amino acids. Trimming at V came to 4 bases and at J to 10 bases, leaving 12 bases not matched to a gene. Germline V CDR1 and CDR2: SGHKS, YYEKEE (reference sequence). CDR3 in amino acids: CASSLPDQGAGAFF. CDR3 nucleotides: TGTGCCAGCAGCCTCCCGGACCAGGGGGCGGGAGCTTTCTTT. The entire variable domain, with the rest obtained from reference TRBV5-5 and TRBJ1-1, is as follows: DAGVTQSPTHLIKTRGQQVTLRCSPISGHKSVSWYQQVLGQGPQFIFQYYEKEERGRGNFPDRFSARQFPNYSSELNVNALLLGDSALYLCASSLPDQGAGAFFGQGTRLTVV.

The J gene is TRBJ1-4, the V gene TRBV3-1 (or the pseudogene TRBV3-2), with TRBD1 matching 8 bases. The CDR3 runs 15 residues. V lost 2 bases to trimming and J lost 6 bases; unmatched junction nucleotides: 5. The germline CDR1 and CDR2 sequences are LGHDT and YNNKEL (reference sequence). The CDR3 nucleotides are TGTGCCAGCAGCCAAAGAGGACAGGGATATGAAAAACTGTTTTTT. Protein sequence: CASSQRGQGYEKLFF.

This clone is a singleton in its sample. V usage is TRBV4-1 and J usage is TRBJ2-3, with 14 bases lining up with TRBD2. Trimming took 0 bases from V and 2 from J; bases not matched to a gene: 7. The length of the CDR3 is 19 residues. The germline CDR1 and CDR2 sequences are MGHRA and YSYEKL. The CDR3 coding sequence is TGCGCCAGCAGCCAAGAGACTAGCGGGGGGGCGTACTTCACAGATACGCAGTATTTT. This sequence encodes CASSQETSGGAYFTDTQYF.

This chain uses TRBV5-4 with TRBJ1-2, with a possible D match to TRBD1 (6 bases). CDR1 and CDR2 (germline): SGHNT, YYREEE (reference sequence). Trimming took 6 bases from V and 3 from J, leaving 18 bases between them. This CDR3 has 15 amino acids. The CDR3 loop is CASNQRAGVDYGYTF. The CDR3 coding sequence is TGTGCCAGCAACCAGAGGGCAGGGGTAGACTATGGCTACACCTTC.

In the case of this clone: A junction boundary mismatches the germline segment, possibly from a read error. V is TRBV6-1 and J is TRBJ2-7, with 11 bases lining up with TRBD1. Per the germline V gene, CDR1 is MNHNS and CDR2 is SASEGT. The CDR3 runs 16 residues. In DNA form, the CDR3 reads TGTGCCAGCAGGGAAGTGCCGGGACAGGGGGCCTACGAGCAGTACTTC. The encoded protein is CASREVPGQGAYEQYF.

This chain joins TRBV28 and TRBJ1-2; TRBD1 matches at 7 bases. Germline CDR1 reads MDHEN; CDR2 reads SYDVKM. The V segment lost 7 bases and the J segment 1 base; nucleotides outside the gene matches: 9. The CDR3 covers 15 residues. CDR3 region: CASIGAGGDNYGYTF. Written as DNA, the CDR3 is TGTGCCAGCATTGGGGCAGGGGGTGATAACTATGGCTACACCTTC.